The 17 T cell receptor beta chains below were found in one sample sequenced in a study of OX40 agonist ivuxolimab in advanced cancers. Assay: immunoSEQ multiplex PCR; the TCRdb copy retains only in-frame clones and omits some. The sample holds fewer than 120,000 clones, over 85% seen once. This material consisted of CD4+ or CD8+ T cells sorted from blood, taken in a trial of the OX40 agonist ivuxolimab. All receptors come from an adult with an advanced solid tumor such as melanoma, head and neck, liver or kidney cancer.

A single count supports this clone. This chain links TRBV7-9 with TRBJ2-5, with D unclear. The V gene's germline CDR1 is SEHNR and CDR2 FQNEAQ (reference sequence). V lost 0 bases to trimming and J lost 1 base, with 6 bases between them. The CDR3 consists of 14 residues. CDR3 nucleotide sequence: TGTGCCAGCAGCTTAGCGGCAACCCAAGAGACCCAGTACTTC. Translating it yields CASSLAATQETQYF.

This chain uses TRBV7-2 with TRBJ2-5; no reliable D call. The V end lost 0 bases, the J end lost 2 bases, and 4 bases lay between the germline ends. Looked up from germline, CDR1 is SGHTA and CDR2 is FQGNSA. The CDR3 runs 13 residues. The CDR3 loop reads CASSLARQETQYF. DNA of the CDR3: TGTGCCAGCAGCTTAGCGCGGCAAGAGACCCAGTACTTC.

This chain links TRBV5-8 with TRBJ1-2, with 9 bases lining up with TRBD1. After removal of 2 bases from V and 6 bases from J, the junction contained 8 bases not matched to a gene. This CDR3 has 15 residues. Per the germline V gene, CDR1 is SGHTS and CDR2 is YDEGEE. DNA of the CDR3: TGTGCCAGCAGCTTCGGGACAGGGCTTACGAATGGCTACACCTTC. It codes for CASSFGTGLTNGYTF.

J is TRBJ2-3 and V is TRBV5-4, with 9 bases that match TRBD1. V shed 4 bases and J 1 base; nucleotides not matched to a gene: 7. This CDR3 comprises 16 residues. Germline CDR1 is SGHNT and CDR2 is YYREEE (reference sequence). CDR3: CASSPVRTGGTDTQYF. As DNA, the CDR3 is TGTGCCAGCAGCCCGGTACGGACAGGGGGCACAGATACGCAGTATTTT.

The rearrangement uses TRBV4-2 and TRBJ2-1; D perhaps matches TRBD2 (5 bases). The V gene lost 5 bases and the J gene lost 0 bases, with 5 bases spanning the gap. CDR1 is LGHNA, CDR2 YNFKEQ, per germline. The CDR3 is 13 amino acids. Written as DNA, the CDR3 is TGTGCCAGCAGCGGGAGCTCCTACAATGAGCAGTTCTTC. Amino acids: CASSGSSYNEQFF.

The chain combines TRBV5-6 with TRBJ1-4; 8 bases line up with TRBD1. The CDR3 runs 15 residues. Per the germline V gene, CDR1 is SGHDT and CDR2 is YYEEEE. J was trimmed by 8 bases and V by 4 bases; bases with no gene match: 10. The CDR3 sequence: CASSTSGGVWEKLFF. CDR3 bases: TGTGCCAGCAGCACGTCAGGGGGCGTGTGGGAAAAACTGTTTTTT.

The chain couples TRBV27 to TRBJ2-3, with TRBD2 identical over 8 bases. Germline V gives CDR1 MNHEY, CDR2 SMNVEV (reference sequence). This CDR3 is 16 amino acids long. Trimming cost V 5 bases and J 2 bases; bases outside gene matches: 9. CDR3 region: CASSQGLLAVTDTQYF. CDR3 nucleotide sequence: TGTGCCAGCAGTCAAGGCCTACTAGCGGTCACAGATACGCAGTATTTT.

This sequence joins TRBV5-4 and TRBJ2-7; 9 positions match TRBD2. The germline CDR1 and CDR2 sequences are SGHNT and YYREEE (reference sequence). V lost 1 base to trimming and J lost 7 bases; unmatched junction nucleotides: 15. The CDR3 length is 17 residues. The CDR3 sequence: CASSLSFSVAGAKEQYF. Written as DNA, the CDR3 is TGTGCCAGCAGCTTGTCGTTTTCCGTAGCGGGAGCTAAGGAGCAGTACTTC.

Notes on this clone: The germline gene is not matched at one end of the junction; a read error may be the cause. V gene TRBV13 combines with J gene TRBJ2-2; perhaps TRBD1 as D (5 bases). This CDR3 region has 16 residues. Germline-derived CDR1 and CDR2 are PRHDT and FYEKMQ (reference sequence). CDR3 residues: CASSLGSQGGRGELFF. CDR3 in DNA: TGTGCCAGCAGCCTAGGCAGTCAGGGTGGTAGAGGGGAGCTGTTTTTT.

This clone was picked up one time. The J gene is TRBJ2-2, the V gene TRBV9, with D maybe TRBD1 (5 bases). Trimming took off 3 bases at V and 6 bases at J, with 9 bases between the two ends. CDR1 and CDR2 (germline): SGDLS, YYNGEE. The CDR3 covers 13 residues. CDR3 sequence reads: CASSARVSGELFF. The DNA of the CDR3 is TGTGCCAGCAGCGCCAGGGTGTCCGGGGAGCTGTTTTTT.

The chain has TRBV4-1 and TRBJ2-3; 9 bases fit TRBD1. Losses at the gene ends were 4 bases for V and 11 bases for J; bases not matched to a gene: 19. This CDR3 spans 17 amino acids. In germline, CDR1 is MGHRA, CDR2 YSYEKL. The CDR3 spells CASSLPPGQGERKEQYF. The DNA for the CDR3 is TGCGCCAGCAGCCTTCCCCCGGGACAGGGTGAACGGAAGGAGCAGTATTTT.

This clone has only one observation. V and J are TRBV6-6 and TRBJ2-5, with 7 bases identical to TRBD1. Germline loops: CDR1 MNHNY, CDR2 SVGAGI (reference sequence). The CDR3 runs 13 residues. Unmatched junction bases numbered 6, after V lost 6 bases and J lost 5 bases. The CDR3: CASSPTGMETQYF. The CDR3 DNA sequence: TGTGCCAGCAGCCCGACAGGGATGGAGACCCAGTACTTC.

On this clone itself: This CDR3 is also generated by other DNA sequences in the sample. V and J are TRBV2 and TRBJ2-1, with D unresolved. The CDR3 has 14 residues. Trimming stripped 2 bases from V and 6 bases from J, with 11 bases between. Germline V lookup: CDR1 SNHLY, CDR2 FYNNEI. CDR3 DNA: TGTGCCAGCAGTGAAAGACGTGCTGGCAATGAGCAGTTCTTC. Its protein product is CASSERRAGNEQFF.

The CDR3 loop is CASSSGGWEEKLFF. CDR3 nucleotide sequence: TGTGCCAGCAGCTCCGGTGGTTGGGAAGAAAAACTGTTTTTT. The chain is built from TRBV7-9 and TRBJ1-4; D gene uncertain. Trimming removed 4 bases at V and 8 bases at J, with 14 bases between. The CDR3 totals 14 residues. The germline CDR1 and CDR2 sequences are SEHNR and FQNEAQ (reference sequence).

The chain recombines TRBV28 with TRBJ1-2, with no clear D. This CDR3 is 13 amino acids long. V dropped 1 base and J dropped 2 bases, with 5 bases sitting between them. Looked up from germline, CDR1 is MDHEN and CDR2 is SYDVKM. This CDR3 reads CASSLYENYGYTF. CDR3 in DNA: TGTGCCAGCAGTTTATATGAGAACTATGGCTACACCTTC.

The chain links TRBV5-6 to TRBJ2-3; 10 positions agree with TRBD2. CDR3 length equals 15 residues. Germline V gene data show CDR1 as SGHDT and CDR2 as YYEEEE. V dropped 3 bases and J dropped 4; count of bases not matched to a gene: 5. This CDR3 is CASSSLAGTPDTQYF. The DNA of the CDR3 is TGTGCCAGCAGCTCACTAGCGGGGACTCCAGATACGCAGTATTTT.

The sample holds one count of this clone. This chain uses TRBV30 with TRBJ2-7; perhaps TRBD1 as D (6 bases). This CDR3 comprises 13 residues. CDR1 GTSNPN and CDR2 SVGIG come from the germline V gene (reference sequence). Trimming took off 0 bases at V and 3 bases at J, with 9 bases between the two ends. The CDR3 bases are TGTGCCTGGAGTGTACGAGGGGGCTACGAGCAGTACTTC. As protein: CAWSVRGGYEQYF.